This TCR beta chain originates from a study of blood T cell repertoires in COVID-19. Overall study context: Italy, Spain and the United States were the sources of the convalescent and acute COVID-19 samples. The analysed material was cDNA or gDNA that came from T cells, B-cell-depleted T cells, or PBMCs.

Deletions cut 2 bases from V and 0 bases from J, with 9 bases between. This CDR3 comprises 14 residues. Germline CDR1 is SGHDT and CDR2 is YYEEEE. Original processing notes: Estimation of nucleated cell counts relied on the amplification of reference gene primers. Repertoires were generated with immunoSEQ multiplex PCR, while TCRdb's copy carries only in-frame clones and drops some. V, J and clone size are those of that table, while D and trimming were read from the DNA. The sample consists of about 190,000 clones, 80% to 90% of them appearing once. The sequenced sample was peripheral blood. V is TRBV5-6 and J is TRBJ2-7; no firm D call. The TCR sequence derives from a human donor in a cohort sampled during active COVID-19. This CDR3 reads CASSFGRSSYEQYV. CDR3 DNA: TGTGCCAGCAGCTTTGGTAGGAGCTCCTACGAGCAGTACGTC.